The rows below give T cell receptor beta chains drawn from one sample of a study of blood T cell repertoires in COVID-19. Using immunoSEQ multiplex PCR, the repertoire was profiled, and TCRdb retains in-frame clones only, with some absent. The sample contains a few hundred thousand clones, more than 70% of which appear only once. Sequencing input: peripheral blood. Receptors originate from a woman in her sixties or seventies with COVID-19, enrolled during active disease. Both conserved end residues are part of each CDR3. Each record gives: V gene, clone size, J gene, D gene, CDR3 DNA, CDR3 protein. D genes are given only for firm matches. Where a row states a size, it is once, few, many or the class of an expanded clone; other rows omit it.

V: TRBV5-1
size: NA
J: TRBJ1-1
D: TRBD1
DNA: TGCGCCAGCAGCGGAGCAACGACAGGGTCCCCAGAAGCTTTCTTT
CDR3: CASSGATTGSPEAFF

V: TRBV5-6
size: NA
J: TRBJ2-2
D: TRBD2
DNA: TGTGCCAGCAGCTTCCCGGGACTAGCCTACGCGAACACCGGGGAGCTGTTTTTT
CDR3: CASSFPGLAYANTGELFF

V: TRBV15
size: NA
J: TRBJ1-6
D: NA
DNA: TGTGCCACCAGCAAACAACAGGGTAATTCACCCCTCCACTTT
CDR3: CATSKQQGNSPLHF

V: TRBV11-3
size: NA
J: TRBJ1-5
D: NA
DNA: TGTGCCAGCACCACTGGGGGGGGCAATAGCAATCAGCCCCAGCATTTT
CDR3: CASTTGGGNSNQPQHF

V: TRBV7-2
size: NA
J: TRBJ1-5
D: NA
DNA: TGTGCCAGCAGCTCTTACAGCAGCAATCAGCCCCAGCATTTT
CDR3: CASSSYSSNQPQHF

V: TRBV19
size: NA
J: TRBJ1-5
D: TRBD1
DNA: TGTGCCAGTAGTTATACAGGGGGCTTAAGCAATCAGCCCCAGCATTTT
CDR3: CASSYTGGLSNQPQHF

V: TRBV12-5
size: once
J: TRBJ1-1
D: NA
DNA: TGTGCTAGTGGTTCAATCCCTGAAGCTTTCTTT
CDR3: CASGSIPEAFF

V: TRBV6-5
size: NA
J: TRBJ1-1
D: NA
DNA: TGTGCCAGCATTAGAGACAGATACACTGAAGCTTTCTTT
CDR3: CASIRDRYTEAFF

V: TRBV7-9
size: few
J: TRBJ2-7
D: NA
DNA: TGTGCCAGCAGCTTGGAGCAGGGATACTCCTACGAGCAGTACTTC
CDR3: CASSLEQGYSYEQYF

V: TRBV3-1/TRBV3-2
size: NA
J: TRBJ1-2
D: TRBD1
DNA: TGTGCCAGCAGGGGACAGGCGGACTATGGCTACACCTTC
CDR3: CASRGQADYGYTF

V: TRBV7-9
size: NA
J: TRBJ1-4
D: TRBD1
DNA: TGTGCCAGCAGCTTAGCGACAGGGGCGAGTGAAAAACTGTTTTTT
CDR3: CASSLATGASEKLFF

V: TRBV7-9
size: NA
J: TRBJ2-3
D: TRBD2
DNA: TGTGCCAGCAGCTCGACGACGACTAGCGGGGGGTTAAATACGCAGTATTTT
CDR3: CASSSTTTSGGLNTQYF

V: TRBV12-3/TRBV12-4
size: NA
J: TRBJ2-1
D: NA
DNA: TGTGCCAGCAGTTTGTGGCAAGACAATGAGCAGTTCTTC
CDR3: CASSLWQDNEQFF

V: TRBV7-6
size: NA
J: TRBJ2-5
D: TRBD1
DNA: TGTGCCAGCAGCCGGACAGGGATCCAAGAGACCCAGTACTTC
CDR3: CASSRTGIQETQYF